This is a list of T cell receptor beta chains from one sample in a study of shared clonotypes between healthy human individuals. Sequencing was performed with immunoSEQ multiplex PCR; in TCRdb, only in-frame clones are kept and a portion is missing. Found here are about 1.5 million clones, roughly 96% of them singletons; the top ten hold roughly 1.2%. Sequenced: naive CD4+ T cells sorted from blood. These receptors were collected from a young man in good health. CDR3s include the opening cysteine and the closing phenylalanine or tryptophan. D genes are given only for firm matches. Clone size is shown for a subset of rows, as once, few, many or a class of expanded clone.

len	d_gene	v_gene	abundance	j_gene	CDR3aa	CDR3nt
16	.	TRBV30	.	TRBJ1-1	CAWSVARSPGSTEAFF	TGTGCCTGGAGTGTGGCACGGTCTCCGGGGAGCACTGAAGCTTTCTTT
14	.	TRBV5-4	.	TRBJ2-7	CASSSPRGTYEQYF	TGTGCCAGCAGCTCCCCTCGGGGTACCTACGAGCAGTACTTC
15	TRBD2	TRBV19	.	TRBJ2-1	CASSQRGGSYNEQFF	TGTGCCAGTAGTCAGCGGGGAGGCTCCTACAATGAGCAGTTCTTC
13	TRBD2	TRBV4-1	.	TRBJ2-3	CASSQEAGDTQYF	TGCGCCAGCAGCCAAGAAGCGGGGGATACGCAGTATTTT
14	.	TRBV18	few	TRBJ1-2	CASSLSTGLDGYTF	TGTGCCAGCTCGCTATCTACGGGTCTAGATGGCTACACCTTC
14	.	TRBV28	.	TRBJ1-1	CASSFPGAVPEAFF	TGTGCCAGCAGTTTCCCAGGGGCGGTACCTGAAGCTTTCTTT
15	TRBD2	TRBV9	.	TRBJ2-3	CASSFGLGSTDTQYF	TGTGCCAGCAGCTTCGGACTAGGGAGCACAGATACGCAGTATTTT
15	.	TRBV5-1	.	TRBJ2-1	CASSTDGGGYNEQFF	TGCGCCAGCAGCACGGACGGAGGGGGATACAATGAGCAGTTCTTC
13	.	TRBV5-1	.	TRBJ1-1	CASSSTINTEAFF	TGCGCCAGCAGCTCCACAATCAACACTGAAGCTTTCTTT
15	.	TRBV7-2	.	TRBJ2-1	CASSAGTPSYNEQFF	TGTGCCAGCAGCGCAGGGACTCCTTCCTACAATGAGCAGTTCTTC
16	.	TRBV11-2	.	TRBJ2-3	CASSFRADQNTDTQYF	TGTGCCAGCAGCTTTAGGGCAGACCAAAACACAGATACGCAGTATTTT
14	TRBD2	TRBV11-3	.	TRBJ2-1	CASSVSSGVNEQFF	TGTGCCAGCAGCGTTTCTAGCGGCGTGAATGAGCAGTTCTTC